The present entry profiles one T cell receptor (beta chain) with its context. This sample was taken from a study of blood T cell repertoires in COVID-19. Clones were read by immunoSEQ multiplex PCR, and TCRdb kept only the in-frame ones, dropping some. Among 85,000 to 120,000 clones, over 70% were seen once, and the ten largest hold approximately 0.87%. Germline values: CDR1 SQVTM, CDR2 ANQGSEA. The CDR3 runs to 14 residues. The V and J ends lost 6 bases and 8 bases, in that order; junction bases with no gene match: 11. This TCR derives from a human donor with acute or convalescent COVID-19. The donor label of this sample is uncertain. The chain employs TRBV29-1 and TRBJ2-1; 9 nucleotides match TRBD2. The sample consisted of peripheral blood. The CDR3 nucleotides read TGCAGCGTCTCCATAGCGGGGGTTTGGGATGAGCAGTTCTTC. Protein: CSVSIAGVWDEQFF.